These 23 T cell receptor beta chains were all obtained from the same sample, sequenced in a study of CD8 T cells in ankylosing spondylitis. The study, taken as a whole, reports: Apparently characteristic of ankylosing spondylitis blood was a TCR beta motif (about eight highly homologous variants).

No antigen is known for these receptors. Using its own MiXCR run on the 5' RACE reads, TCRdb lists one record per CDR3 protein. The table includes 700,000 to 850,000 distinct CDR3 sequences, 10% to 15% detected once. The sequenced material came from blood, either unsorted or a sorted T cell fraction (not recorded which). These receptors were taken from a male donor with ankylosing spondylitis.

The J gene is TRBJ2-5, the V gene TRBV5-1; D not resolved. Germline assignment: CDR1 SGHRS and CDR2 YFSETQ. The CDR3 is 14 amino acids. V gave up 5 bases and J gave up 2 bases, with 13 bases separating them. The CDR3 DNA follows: TGCGCCAGCAGTCGGACCGTGGAGCAAGAGACCCAGTACTTC. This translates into CASSRTVEQETQYF. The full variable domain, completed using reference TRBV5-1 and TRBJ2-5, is KAGVTQTPRYLIKTRGQQVTLSCSPISGHRSVSWYQQTPGQGLQFLFEYFSETQRNKGNFPGRFSGRQFSNSRSEMNVSTLELGDSALYLCASSRTVEQETQYFGPGTRLLVL.

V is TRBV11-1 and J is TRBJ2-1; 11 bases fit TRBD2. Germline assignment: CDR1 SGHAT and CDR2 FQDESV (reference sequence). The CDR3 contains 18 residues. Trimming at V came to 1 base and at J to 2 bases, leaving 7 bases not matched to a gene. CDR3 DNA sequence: TGTGCCAGCAGCTTAGGCCTAGCGGGAGGTAAGGCCTACAATGAGCAGTTCTTC. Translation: CASSLGLAGGKAYNEQFF. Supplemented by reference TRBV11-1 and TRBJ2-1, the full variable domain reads EAEVAQSPRYKITEKSQAVAFWCDPISGHATLYWYRQILGQGPELLVQFQDESVVDDSQLPKDRFSAERLKGVDSTLKIQPAELGDSAMYLCASSLGLAGGKAYNEQFFGPGTRLTVL.

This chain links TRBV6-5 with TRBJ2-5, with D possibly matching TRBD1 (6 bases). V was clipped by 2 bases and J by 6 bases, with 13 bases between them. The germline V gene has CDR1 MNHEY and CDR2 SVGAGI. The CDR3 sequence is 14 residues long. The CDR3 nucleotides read TGTGCCAGCAGTTACATGGGGGCTAGGAAGACCCAGTACTTC. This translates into CASSYMGARKTQYF.

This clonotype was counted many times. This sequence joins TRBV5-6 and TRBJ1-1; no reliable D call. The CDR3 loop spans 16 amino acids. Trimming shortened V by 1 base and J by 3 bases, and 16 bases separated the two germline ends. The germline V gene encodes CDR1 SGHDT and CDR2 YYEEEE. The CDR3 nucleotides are TGTGCCAGCAGCTTGTATCTGGGAACAATGGACACTGAAGCTTTCTTT. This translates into CASSLYLGTMDTEAFF.

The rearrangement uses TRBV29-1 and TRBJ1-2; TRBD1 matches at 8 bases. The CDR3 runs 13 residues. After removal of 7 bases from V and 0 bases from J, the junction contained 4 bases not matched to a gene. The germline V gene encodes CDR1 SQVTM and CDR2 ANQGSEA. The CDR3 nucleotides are TGCAGCGCTGACAGGGGCGCTAACTATGGCTACACCTTC. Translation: CSADRGANYGYTF.

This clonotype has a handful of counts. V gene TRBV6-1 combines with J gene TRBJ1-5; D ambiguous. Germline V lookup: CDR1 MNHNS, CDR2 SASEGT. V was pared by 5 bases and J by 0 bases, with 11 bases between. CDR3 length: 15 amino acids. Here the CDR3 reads CASSPRQISNQPQHF. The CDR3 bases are TGTGCCAGCAGTCCTCGCCAGATTAGCAATCAGCCCCAGCATTTT.

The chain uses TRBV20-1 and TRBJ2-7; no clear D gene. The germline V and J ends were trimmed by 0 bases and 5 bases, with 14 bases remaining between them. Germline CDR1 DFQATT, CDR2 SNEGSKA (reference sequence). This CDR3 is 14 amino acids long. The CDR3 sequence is CSAREFPTKDEQYF. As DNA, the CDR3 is TGCAGTGCTAGAGAATTCCCGACGAAAGACGAGCAGTACTTC.

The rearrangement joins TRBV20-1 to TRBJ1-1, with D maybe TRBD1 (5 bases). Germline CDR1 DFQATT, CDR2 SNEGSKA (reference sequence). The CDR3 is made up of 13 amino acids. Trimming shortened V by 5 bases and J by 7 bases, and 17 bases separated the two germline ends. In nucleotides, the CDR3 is TGCAGTGCTTACGTCAGGGTGTCAGGTGAAGCTTTCTTT. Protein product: CSAYVRVSGEAFF.

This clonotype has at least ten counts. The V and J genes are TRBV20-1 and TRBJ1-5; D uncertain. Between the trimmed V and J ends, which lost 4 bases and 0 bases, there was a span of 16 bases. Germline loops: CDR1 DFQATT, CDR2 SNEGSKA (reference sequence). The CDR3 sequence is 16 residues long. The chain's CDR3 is CSANRFLSFSNQPQHF. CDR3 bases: TGCAGTGCTAATCGGTTCCTTTCCTTTAGCAATCAGCCCCAGCATTTT.

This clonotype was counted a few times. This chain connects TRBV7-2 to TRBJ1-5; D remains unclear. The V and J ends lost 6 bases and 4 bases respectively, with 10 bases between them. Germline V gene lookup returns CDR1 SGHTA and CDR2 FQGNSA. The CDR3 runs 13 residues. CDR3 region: CASRKQGNQPQHF. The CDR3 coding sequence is TGTGCCAGCAGAAAACAAGGAAATCAGCCCCAGCATTTT.

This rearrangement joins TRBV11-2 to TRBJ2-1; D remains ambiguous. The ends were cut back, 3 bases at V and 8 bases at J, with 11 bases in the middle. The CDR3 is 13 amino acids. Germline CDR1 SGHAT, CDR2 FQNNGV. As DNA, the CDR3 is TGTGCCAGCAGCTTGAAGTGGGTGGATGAGCAGTTCTTC. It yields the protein CASSLKWVDEQFF.

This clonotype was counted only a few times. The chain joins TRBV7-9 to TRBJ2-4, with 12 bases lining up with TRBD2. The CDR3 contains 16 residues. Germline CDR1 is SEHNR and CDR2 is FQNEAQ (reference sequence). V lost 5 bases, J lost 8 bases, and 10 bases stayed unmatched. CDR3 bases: TGTGCCAGCAGCCGACGACTAGCGGGAGCGGGGTACATTCAGTACTTC. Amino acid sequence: CASSRRLAGAGYIQYF. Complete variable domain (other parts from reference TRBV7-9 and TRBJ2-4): DTGVSQNPRHKITKRGQNVTFRCDPISEHNRLYWYRQTLGQGPEFLTYFQNEAQLEKSRLLSDRFSAERPKGSFSTLEIQRTEQGDSAMYLCASSRRLAGAGYIQYFGAGTRLSVL.

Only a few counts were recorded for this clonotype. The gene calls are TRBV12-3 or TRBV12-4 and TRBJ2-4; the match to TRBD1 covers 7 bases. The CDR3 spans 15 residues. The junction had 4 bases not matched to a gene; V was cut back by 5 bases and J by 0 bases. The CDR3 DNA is TGTGCCAGCAGTCGGACAGGACTAGCCAAAAACATTCAGTACTTC. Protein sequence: CASSRTGLAKNIQYF.

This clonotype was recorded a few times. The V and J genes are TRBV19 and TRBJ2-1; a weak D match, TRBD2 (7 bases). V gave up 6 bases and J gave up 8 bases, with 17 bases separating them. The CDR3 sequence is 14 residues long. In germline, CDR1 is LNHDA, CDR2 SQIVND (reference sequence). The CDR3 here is CASSAWGGVHEQFF. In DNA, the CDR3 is TGTGCCAGTAGCGCGTGGGGGGGCGTGCATGAGCAGTTCTTC.

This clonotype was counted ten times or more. In DNA, the CDR3 is TGCGCCAGCAGCCAGGGGACAGGCCTCTATGGCTACACCTTC. Its protein is CASSQGTGLYGYTF. The gene calls are TRBV4-3 and TRBJ1-2, with TRBD1 matching 8 bases. The CDR3 has 14 residues. Germline V CDR1 and CDR2: LGHNA, YSLEER. With V trimmed by 3 bases and J by 4 bases, 4 bases remained unmatched.

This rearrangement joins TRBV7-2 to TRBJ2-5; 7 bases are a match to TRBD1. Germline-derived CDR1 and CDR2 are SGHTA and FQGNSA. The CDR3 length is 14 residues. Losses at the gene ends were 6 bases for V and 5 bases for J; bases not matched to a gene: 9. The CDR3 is CASRDNRGGETQYF. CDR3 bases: TGTGCCAGCAGGGATAACAGGGGTGGGGAGACCCAGTACTTC.

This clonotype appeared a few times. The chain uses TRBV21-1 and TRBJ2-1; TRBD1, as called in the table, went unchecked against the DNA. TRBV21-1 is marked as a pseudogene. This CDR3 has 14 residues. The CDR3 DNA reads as TGTGCCAGCAGCAAAGACAGGCTGGGGAATGAGCAGTTCTTC. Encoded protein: CASSKDRLGNEQFF.

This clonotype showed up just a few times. The CDR3 bases are TGTGCCAGCACCACAGGGTGGACAGGGAGCGAGCAGTACTTC. It yields the protein CASTTGWTGSEQYF. The chain has TRBV2 and TRBJ2-7; the match to TRBD1 covers 8 bases. Trimming took 7 bases from V and 6 from J; bases not matched to a gene: 11. The CDR3 sequence is 14 residues long. Germline V gives CDR1 SNHLY, CDR2 FYNNEI.

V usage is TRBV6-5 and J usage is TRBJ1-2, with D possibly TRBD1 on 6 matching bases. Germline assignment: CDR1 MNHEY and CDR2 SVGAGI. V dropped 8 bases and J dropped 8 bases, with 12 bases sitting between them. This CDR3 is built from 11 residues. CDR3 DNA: TGTGCCAGCCTCCAAGGGGGGGGCTACACCTTC. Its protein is CASLQGGGYTF.

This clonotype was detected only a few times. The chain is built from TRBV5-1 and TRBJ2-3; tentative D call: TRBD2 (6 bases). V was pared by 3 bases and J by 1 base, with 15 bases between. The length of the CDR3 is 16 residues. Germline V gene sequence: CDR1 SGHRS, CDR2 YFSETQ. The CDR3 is CASSSGTAWGTDTQYF. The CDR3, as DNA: TGCGCCAGCAGCTCCGGGACTGCGTGGGGCACAGATACGCAGTATTTT.

The CDR3 spells CASTPLARSELFF. The DNA of the CDR3 is TGTGCCAGCACCCCACTTGCAAGGTCGGAGCTGTTTTTT. The chain uses TRBV6-2 or TRBV6-3 and TRBJ2-2, with D unresolved. Germline V gene sequence: CDR1 MNHEY, CDR2 SVGEGT. The CDR3 is 13 residues long. Trimming stripped 7 bases from V and 10 bases from J, with 16 bases between.

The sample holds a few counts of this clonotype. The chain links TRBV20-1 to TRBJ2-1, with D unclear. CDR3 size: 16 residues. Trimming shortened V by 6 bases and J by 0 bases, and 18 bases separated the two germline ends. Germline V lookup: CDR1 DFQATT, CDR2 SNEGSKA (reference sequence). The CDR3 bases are TGCAGTGCGAGACTGACGGTCCCTTTCTCCTACAATGAGCAGTTCTTC. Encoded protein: CSARLTVPFSYNEQFF.

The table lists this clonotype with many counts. The CDR3 spells CASSYPVAGELFF. CDR3 sequence (DNA): TGTGCCAGCAGTTACCCCGTGGCCGGGGAGCTGTTTTTT. V and J are TRBV6-5 and TRBJ2-2; D not resolved. Germline V lookup: CDR1 MNHEY, CDR2 SVGAGI. The V end was cut by 2 bases, the J end by 6 bases, with 7 bases between. This CDR3 spans 13 amino acids.